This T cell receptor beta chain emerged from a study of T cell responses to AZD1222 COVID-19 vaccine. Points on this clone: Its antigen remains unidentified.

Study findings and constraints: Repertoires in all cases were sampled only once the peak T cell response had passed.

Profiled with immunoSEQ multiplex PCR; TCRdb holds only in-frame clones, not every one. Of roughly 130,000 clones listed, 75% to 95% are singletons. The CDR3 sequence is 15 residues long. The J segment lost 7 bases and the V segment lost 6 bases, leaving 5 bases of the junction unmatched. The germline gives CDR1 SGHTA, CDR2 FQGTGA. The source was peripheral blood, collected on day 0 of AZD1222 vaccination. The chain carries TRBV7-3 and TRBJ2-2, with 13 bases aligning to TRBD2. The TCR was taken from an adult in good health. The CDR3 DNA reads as TGTGCCAGCAGGAGACTAGCGGGAGGAGTCGGGGAGCTGTTTTTT. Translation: CASRRLAGGVGELFF.